This is a list of T cell receptor beta chains from one sample in a study of blood T cell repertoires in COVID-19. Clones were read by immunoSEQ multiplex PCR, and TCRdb kept only the in-frame ones, dropping some. This table holds around 140,000 clones, roughly 90% found once. Sequencing was carried out using peripheral blood. These receptors were obtained from a man between 65 and 79 years old with active COVID-19. CDR3s leave out the opening cysteine and the closing phenylalanine or tryptophan.

J,V,CDR3
TRBJ2-1,TRBV7-3,ASSLAQGYPYNEQF
TRBJ1-2,TRBV15,ATSREGTGINGYT
TRBJ2-1,TRBV28,ASSSGLATLYNEQF
TRBJ2-3,TRBV9,ASSVARGTDTQY
TRBJ1-2,TRBV4-1,ASSRDRGRDGYT
TRBJ2-7,TRBV6-6,ASRKPGQGAGEQY
TRBJ2-5,TRBV7-9,ASSSLTGVRETQY
TRBJ2-2,TRBV19,ASSIRTGGTGELF
TRBJ1-4,TRBV10-1,ASRGGPNEKLF
TRBJ1-1,TRBV28,ASSARGRRGEAF
TRBJ2-1,TRBV5-4,ASSLEGGSYNEQF
TRBJ2-7,TRBV4-1,ASSRLLAGGNEQY
TRBJ2-2,TRBV11-2,ASSLTSANTGELF
TRBJ2-1,TRBV19,ACRGGFSYNEQF
TRBJ2-5,TRBV10-1,ASSQRRGETQY
TRBJ2-3,TRBV7-3,ASSFLAGGTDTQY
TRBJ1-5,TRBV19,ASSEQGKGNQPQH
TRBJ2-3,TRBV6-5,ASMETTDTQY
TRBJ1-2,TRBV7-9,ASSLGTATNYGYT
TRBJ2-1,TRBV5-1,ASRQAGGASNEQF
TRBJ1-5,TRBV12-3/TRBV12-4,ASSEFGNQPQH
TRBJ2-3,TRBV7-8,ASTRTGGDTQY
TRBJ2-1,TRBV19,ASSTSGSGYNEQF
TRBJ2-7,TRBV5-1,ASSLGQEQY
TRBJ1-2,TRBV4-2,ASSPAAGVDYGYT
TRBJ2-7,TRBV4-1,ASSQDMVAYEQY
TRBJ2-7,TRBV19,ASSSRTRNEQY
TRBJ1-6,TRBV3-1/TRBV3-2,ASAPRETMSPLH
TRBJ1-1,TRBV5-5,ASSQIAGSGGTEAF
TRBJ2-7,TRBV28,ASRWGRGQLAYEQY
TRBJ2-7,TRBV19,ASSIGGSYEQY
TRBJ1-2,TRBV28,ASSNTGKDGYT
TRBJ2-7,TRBV9,ASSVGCGGGSYEQY
TRBJ1-3,TRBV10-3,AISKRESRGNTIY
TRBJ1-4,TRBV27,ASSRQGAGEKLF